A single sample is the source of the 2 T cell receptor beta chains below, sequenced in a study of cytomegalovirus exposure and HLA in healthy donors. PCR employed 60 Vbeta and 13 Jbeta primers. Data came from immunoSEQ multiplex PCR; TCRdb stores just in-frame clones and leaves some out. The profile covers 150,000 to 200,000 clones, with approximately 80% appearing a single time and roughly 4.7% taken by the ten largest. The sample was PBMCs. These receptors all stem from a man under 40 in good health and CMV-seronegative.

This clone was found once. This sequence joins TRBV9 and TRBJ1-1, with 9 bases matching TRBD1. Germline assignment: CDR1 SGDLS and CDR2 YYNGEE. The ends lost 4 bases at V and 5 bases at J; junction bases unmatched: 9. The CDR3 contains 15 residues. The DNA of the CDR3 is TGTGCCAGCAGCACACCGGGACAGGGTGGAACTGAAGCTTTCTTT. It specifies CASSTPGQGGTEAFF. The full variable domain, in which reference TRBV9 and TRBJ1-1 provide the parts outside the CDR3, is DSGVTQTPKHLITATGQRVTLRCSPRSGDLSVYWYQQSLDQGLQFLIQYYNGEERAKGNILERFSAQQFPDLHSELNLSSLELGDSALYFCASSTPGQGGTEAFFGQGTRLTVV.

V and J are TRBV7-2 and TRBJ1-5; perhaps TRBD1 as D (5 bases). The germline CDR1 and CDR2 sequences are SGHTA and FQGNSA. V gave up 1 base and J gave up 4 bases, with 11 bases separating them. This CDR3 is 15 amino acids long. The CDR3 loop is CASSLGYRQNQPQHF. In DNA form, the CDR3 reads TGTGCCAGCAGCTTAGGTTACAGGCAAAATCAGCCCCAGCATTTT.